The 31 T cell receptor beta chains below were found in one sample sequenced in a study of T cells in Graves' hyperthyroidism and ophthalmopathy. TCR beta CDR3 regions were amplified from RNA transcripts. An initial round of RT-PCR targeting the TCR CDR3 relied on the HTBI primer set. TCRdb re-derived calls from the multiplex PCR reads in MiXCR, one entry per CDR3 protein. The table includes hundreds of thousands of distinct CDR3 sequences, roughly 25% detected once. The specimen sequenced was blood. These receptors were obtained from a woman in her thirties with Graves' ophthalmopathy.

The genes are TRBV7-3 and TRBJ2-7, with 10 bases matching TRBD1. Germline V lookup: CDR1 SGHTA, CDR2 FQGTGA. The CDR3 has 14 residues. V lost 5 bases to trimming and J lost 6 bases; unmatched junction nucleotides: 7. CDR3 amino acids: CASSHGGQGSEQYF. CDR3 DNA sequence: TGTGCCAGCAGCCACGGGGGACAGGGGAGCGAGCAGTACTTC.

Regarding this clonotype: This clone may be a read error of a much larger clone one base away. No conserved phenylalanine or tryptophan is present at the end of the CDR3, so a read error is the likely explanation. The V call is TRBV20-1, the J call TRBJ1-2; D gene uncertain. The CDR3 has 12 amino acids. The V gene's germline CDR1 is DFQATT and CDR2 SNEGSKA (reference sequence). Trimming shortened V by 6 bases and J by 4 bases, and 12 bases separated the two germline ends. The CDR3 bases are TGCAGTGCGCTCAGTCCAGGCTATGGCTACACCGTC. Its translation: CSALSPGYGYTV.

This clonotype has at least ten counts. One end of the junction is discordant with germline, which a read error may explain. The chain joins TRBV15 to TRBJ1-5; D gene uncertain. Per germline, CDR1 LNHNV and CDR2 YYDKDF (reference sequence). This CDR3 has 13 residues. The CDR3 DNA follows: TGTACCACCAGCAGAGATCGCAATCAGCCCCAGCATTTT. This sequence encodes CTTSRDRNQPQHF.

The CDR3 loop is CASSVSLRGHRAGANVLTF. The CDR3 DNA reads TGCGCCAGCAGCGTATCACTCCGGGGCCACCGGGCTGGGGCCAACGTCCTGACTTTC. The chain carries TRBV5-1 and TRBJ2-6, with D perhaps matching TRBD1 or TRBD2 (5 bases each). The germline V gene has CDR1 SGHRS and CDR2 YFSETQ. V lost 4 bases to trimming and J lost 2 bases, with 22 bases between them. CDR3 length equals 19 residues.

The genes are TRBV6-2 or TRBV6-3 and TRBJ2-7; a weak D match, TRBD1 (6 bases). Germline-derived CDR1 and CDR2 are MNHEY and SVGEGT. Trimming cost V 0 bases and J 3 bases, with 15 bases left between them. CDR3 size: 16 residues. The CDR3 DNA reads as TGTGCCAGCAGTTACTCGATCGCCAGGGGACACTACGAGCAGTACTTC. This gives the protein CASSYSIARGHYEQYF.

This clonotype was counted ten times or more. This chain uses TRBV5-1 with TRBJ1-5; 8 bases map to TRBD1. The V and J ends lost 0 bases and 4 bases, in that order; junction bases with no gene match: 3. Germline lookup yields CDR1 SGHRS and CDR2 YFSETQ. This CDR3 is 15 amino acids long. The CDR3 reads CASSLGQGINQPQHF. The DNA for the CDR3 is TGCGCCAGCAGCTTGGGACAGGGGATAAATCAGCCCCAGCATTTT.

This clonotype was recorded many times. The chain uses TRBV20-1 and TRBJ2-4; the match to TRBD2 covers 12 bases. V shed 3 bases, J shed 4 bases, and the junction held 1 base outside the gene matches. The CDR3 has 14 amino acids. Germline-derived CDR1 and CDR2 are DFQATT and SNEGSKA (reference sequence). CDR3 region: CSARTSGGKNIQYF. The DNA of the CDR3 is TGCAGTGCTAGGACTAGCGGGGGAAAAAACATTCAGTACTTC.

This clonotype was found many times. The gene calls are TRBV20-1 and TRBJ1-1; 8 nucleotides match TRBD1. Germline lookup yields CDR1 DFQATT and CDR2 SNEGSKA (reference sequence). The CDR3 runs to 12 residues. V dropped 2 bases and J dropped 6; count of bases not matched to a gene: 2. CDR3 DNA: TGCAGTGCTAGAACCAGGGGGCCTGAAGCTTTCTTT. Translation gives CSARTRGPEAFF.

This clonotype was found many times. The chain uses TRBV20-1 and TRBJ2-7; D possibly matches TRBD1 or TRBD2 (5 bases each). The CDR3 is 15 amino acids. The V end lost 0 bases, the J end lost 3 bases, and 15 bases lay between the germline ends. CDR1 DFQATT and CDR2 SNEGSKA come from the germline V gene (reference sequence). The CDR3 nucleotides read TGCAGTGCTAGAGAACCTGGGGGACCACGCTACGAGCAGTACTTC. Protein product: CSAREPGGPRYEQYF.

DNA of the CDR3: TGCGCCAGCAGCTTGGAGGCAGGGGGCTTTCGCACTGAAGCTTTCTTT. Its protein product is CASSLEAGGFRTEAFF. The rearrangement uses TRBV5-1 and TRBJ1-1; TRBD1 matches at 8 bases. The CDR3 has 16 amino acids. Germline values: CDR1 SGHRS, CDR2 YFSETQ. The trim removed 0 bases at V and 4 bases at J, leaving 8 bases unmatched.

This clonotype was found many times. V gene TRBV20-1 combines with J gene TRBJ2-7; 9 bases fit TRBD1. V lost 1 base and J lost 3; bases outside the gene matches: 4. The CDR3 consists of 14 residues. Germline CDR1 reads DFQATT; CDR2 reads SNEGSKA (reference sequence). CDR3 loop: CSARVGTGNYEQYF. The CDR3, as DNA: TGCAGTGCTAGAGTTGGGACAGGGAACTACGAGCAGTACTTC.

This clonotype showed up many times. DNA of the CDR3: TGTGCCAGCAGCCAGACGGGCAGTCTGAACTATGGCTACACCTTC. It translates to CASSQTGSLNYGYTF. J is TRBJ1-2 and V is TRBV11-2, with D unresolved. CDR3 size: 15 residues. From germline, CDR1 is SGHAT and CDR2 FQNNGV. Trimming took 5 bases from V and 2 from J, leaving 15 bases between them.

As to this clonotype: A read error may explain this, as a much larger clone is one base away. The CDR3 sequence: CASSPGGTAKYEQNF. In nucleotides, the CDR3 is TGTGCCAGCAGTCCCGGCGGGACGGCGAAGTACGAGCAGAACTTC. The rearrangement uses TRBV2 and TRBJ2-7; tentative D call: TRBD2 (6 bases). Germline CDR1 and CDR2: SNHLY and FYNNEI. The CDR3 is 15 residues long.

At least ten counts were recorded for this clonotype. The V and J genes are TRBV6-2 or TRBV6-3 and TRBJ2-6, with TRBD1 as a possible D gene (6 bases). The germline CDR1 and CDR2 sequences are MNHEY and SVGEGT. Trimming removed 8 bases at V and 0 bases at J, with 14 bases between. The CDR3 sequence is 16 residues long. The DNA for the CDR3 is TGTGCCAGCCGGGACATATCGAGCTCTGGGGCCAACGTCCTGACTTTC. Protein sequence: CASRDISSSGANVLTF.

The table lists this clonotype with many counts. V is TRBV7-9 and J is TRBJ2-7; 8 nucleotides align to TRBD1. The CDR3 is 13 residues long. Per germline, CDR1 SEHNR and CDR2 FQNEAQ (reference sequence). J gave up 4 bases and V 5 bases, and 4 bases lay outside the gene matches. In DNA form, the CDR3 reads TGTGCCAGCAGCCATACAGGGGGGTACGAGCAGTACTTC. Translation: CASSHTGGYEQYF.

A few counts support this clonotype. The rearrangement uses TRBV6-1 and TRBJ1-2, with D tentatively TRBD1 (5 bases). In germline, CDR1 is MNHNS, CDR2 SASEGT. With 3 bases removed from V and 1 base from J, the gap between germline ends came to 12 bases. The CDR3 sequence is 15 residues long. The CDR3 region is CASSEGVQDNYGYTF. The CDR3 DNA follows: TGTGCCAGCAGTGAGGGCGTACAGGATAACTATGGCTACACCTTC.

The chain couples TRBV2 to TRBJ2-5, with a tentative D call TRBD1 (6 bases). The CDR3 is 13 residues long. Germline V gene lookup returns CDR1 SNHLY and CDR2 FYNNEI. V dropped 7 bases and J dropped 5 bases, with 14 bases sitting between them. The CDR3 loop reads CASKKQGGETQYF. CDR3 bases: TGTGCCAGCAAAAAACAGGGTGGCGAGACCCAGTACTTC.

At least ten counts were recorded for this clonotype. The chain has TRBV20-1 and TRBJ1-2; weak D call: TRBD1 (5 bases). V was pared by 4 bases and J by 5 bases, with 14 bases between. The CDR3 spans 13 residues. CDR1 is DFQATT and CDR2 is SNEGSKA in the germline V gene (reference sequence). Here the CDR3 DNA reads TGCAGTGCTACAACCGGGACGCAATATGGCTACACCTTC. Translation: CSATTGTQYGYTF.

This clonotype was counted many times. CDR3 in DNA: TGTGCCAGCAGCTTGATCGGGGAGCTGTTTTTT. Translating it yields CASSLIGELFF. The gene calls are TRBV7-9 and TRBJ2-2, with unresolved D. V lost 3 bases and J lost 7, with 3 bases in between. The germline CDR1 and CDR2 sequences are SEHNR and FQNEAQ (reference sequence). CDR3 length equals 11 residues.

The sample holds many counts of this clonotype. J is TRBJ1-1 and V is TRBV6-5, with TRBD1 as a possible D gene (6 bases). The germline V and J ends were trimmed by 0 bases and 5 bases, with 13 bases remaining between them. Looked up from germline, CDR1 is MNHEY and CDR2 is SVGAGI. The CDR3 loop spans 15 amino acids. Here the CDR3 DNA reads TGTGCCAGCAGTTACTCGAGCCAGGGGAGAACTGAAGCTTTCTTT. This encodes CASSYSSQGRTEAFF.

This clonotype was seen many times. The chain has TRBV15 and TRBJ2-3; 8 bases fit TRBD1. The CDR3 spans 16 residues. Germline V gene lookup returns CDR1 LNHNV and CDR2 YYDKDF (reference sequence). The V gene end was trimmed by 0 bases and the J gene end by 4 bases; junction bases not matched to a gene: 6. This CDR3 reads CATSRDAGQASDTQYF. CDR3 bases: TGTGCCACCAGCAGAGATGCGGGACAGGCTTCAGATACGCAGTATTTT.

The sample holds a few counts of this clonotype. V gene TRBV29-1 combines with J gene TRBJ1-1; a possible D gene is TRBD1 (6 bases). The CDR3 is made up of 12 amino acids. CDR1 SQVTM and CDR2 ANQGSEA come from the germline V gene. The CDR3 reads CSAVEGVTEAFF. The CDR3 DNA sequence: TGCAGTGCGGTGGAGGGGGTCACTGAAGCTTTCTTT.

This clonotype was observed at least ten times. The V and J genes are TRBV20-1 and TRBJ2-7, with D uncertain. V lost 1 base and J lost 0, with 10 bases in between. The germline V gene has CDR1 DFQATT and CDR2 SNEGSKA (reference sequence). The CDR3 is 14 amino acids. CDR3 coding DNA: TGCAGTGCTAGAGTGCCCTATACCTCCTACGAGCAGTACTTC. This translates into CSARVPYTSYEQYF.

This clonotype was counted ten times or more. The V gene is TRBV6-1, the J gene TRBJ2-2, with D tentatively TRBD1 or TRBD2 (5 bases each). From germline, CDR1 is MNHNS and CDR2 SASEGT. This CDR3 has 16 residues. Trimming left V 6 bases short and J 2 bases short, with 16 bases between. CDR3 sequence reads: CASRPPGRQNTGELFF. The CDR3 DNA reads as TGTGCCAGCAGACCCCCGGGACGGCAAAACACCGGGGAGCTGTTTTTT.

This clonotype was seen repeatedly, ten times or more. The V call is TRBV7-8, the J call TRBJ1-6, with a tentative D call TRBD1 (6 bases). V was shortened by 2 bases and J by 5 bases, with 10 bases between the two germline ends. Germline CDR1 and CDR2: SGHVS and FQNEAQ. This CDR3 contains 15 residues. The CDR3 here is CASSLLRGDNSPLHF. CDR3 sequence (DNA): TGTGCCAGCAGCTTACTAAGGGGGGATAATTCACCCCTCCACTTT.

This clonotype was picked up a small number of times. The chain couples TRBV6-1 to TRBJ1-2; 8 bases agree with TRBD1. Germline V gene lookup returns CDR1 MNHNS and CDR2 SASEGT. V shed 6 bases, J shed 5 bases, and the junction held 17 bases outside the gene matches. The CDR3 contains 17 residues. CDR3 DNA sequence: TGTGCCAGCAGCCTCGGACAGGGATACAAATGGACGTATGGCTACACCTTC. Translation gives CASSLGQGYKWTYGYTF.

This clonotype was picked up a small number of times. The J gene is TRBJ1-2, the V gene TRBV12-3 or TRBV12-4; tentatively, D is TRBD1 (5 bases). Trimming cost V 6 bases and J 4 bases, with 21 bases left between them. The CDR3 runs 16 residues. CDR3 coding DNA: TGTGCCAGCAGCACTCAGTTAGGTCTCGGGGGCTATGGCTACACCTTC. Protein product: CASSTQLGLGGYGYTF.

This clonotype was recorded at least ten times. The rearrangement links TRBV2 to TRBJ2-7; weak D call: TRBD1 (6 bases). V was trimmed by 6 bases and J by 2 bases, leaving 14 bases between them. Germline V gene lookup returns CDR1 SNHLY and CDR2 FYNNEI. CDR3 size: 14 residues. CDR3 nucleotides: TGTGCCAGCAGCGCCGGGACACAGCCCTACGAGCAGTACTTC. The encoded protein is CASSAGTQPYEQYF.

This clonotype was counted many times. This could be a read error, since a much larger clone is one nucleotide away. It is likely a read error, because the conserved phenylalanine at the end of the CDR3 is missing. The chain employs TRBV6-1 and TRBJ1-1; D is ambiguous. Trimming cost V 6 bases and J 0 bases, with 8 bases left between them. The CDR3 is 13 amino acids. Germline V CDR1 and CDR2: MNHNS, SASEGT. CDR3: CASSPPLNTEAFS. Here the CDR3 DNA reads TGTGCCAGCAGCCCCCCGCTGAACACTGAAGCTTTCTCT.

The CDR3 coding sequence is TGCGCCAGCAGCCAAGATAGAATTCTTACCGAGCAGTACTTC. This gives the protein CASSQDRILTEQYF. The rearrangement joins TRBV4-1 to TRBJ2-7; D remains ambiguous. CDR1 MGHRA and CDR2 YSYEKL come from the germline V gene. V was cut by 0 bases and J by 6 bases, with 12 bases left in between. The CDR3 has 14 residues.

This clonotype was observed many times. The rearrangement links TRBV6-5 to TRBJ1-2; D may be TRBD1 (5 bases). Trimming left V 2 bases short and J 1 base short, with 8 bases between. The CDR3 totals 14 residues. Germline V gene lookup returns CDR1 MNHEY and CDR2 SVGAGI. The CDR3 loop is CASSYARDNYGYTF. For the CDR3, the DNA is TGTGCCAGCAGTTACGCCAGGGATAACTATGGCTACACCTTC.